The 7 T cell receptor beta chains listed next were all sequenced from one sample in a study of vaccination and CD4 T cells after COVID-19. Sample treatment: approximately 9-day PBMC culture with coronavirus spike peptide pools or control peptides (ViraFEST assay). Sequencing of DNA taken from cultured CD4+ T cells relied on the Oncomine TCR Beta short-read assay. TCRdb used MiXCR to reprocess the PCR reads, holding one entry per CDR3 protein. The sample lists fewer than 18,000 distinct CDR3 sequences, approximately 50% seen once, with about a tenth in the top ten. These receptors' targets are unknown. Input material: CD4+ T cells from blood, cultured in vitro. These receptor sequences come from a human donor who had recovered from COVID-19.

The chain employs TRBV6-5 and TRBJ1-5; 11 bases map to TRBD1. CDR3 length: 14 amino acids. V dropped 4 bases and J dropped 6; count of bases not matched to a gene: 2. Germline V CDR1 and CDR2: MNHEY, SVGAGI. The CDR3 loop reads CASSSGQGAQPQHF. DNA of the CDR3: TGTGCCAGCAGTTCCGGACAGGGGGCTCAGCCCCAGCATTTT.

The table lists this clonotype with a few counts. The V and J genes are TRBV2 and TRBJ2-5; no definite D call. Germline CDR1 and CDR2: SNHLY and FYNNEI. Between the trimmed V and J ends, which lost 4 bases and 1 base, there was a span of 7 bases. This CDR3 has 13 residues. The CDR3 sequence: CASSVGRQETQYF. The CDR3 DNA reads as TGTGCCAGCAGTGTGGGCCGCCAAGAGACCCAGTACTTC.

V is TRBV6-1 and J is TRBJ1-1, with 7 bases aligning to TRBD1. This CDR3 is 14 amino acids long. CDR1 and CDR2 (germline): MNHNS, SASEGT. V shed 5 bases, J shed 6 bases, and the junction held 9 bases outside the gene matches. The CDR3 DNA reads TGTGCCAGCAGTACAGGGGAGAGGATTGCTGAAGCTTTCTTT. Its protein product is CASSTGERIAEAFF.

This clonotype turned up a few times. In DNA form, the CDR3 reads TGCGCCAGCAGGCTGACAGGGATTAGCGAAAAACTGTTTTTT. Translating it yields CASRLTGISEKLFF. The rearrangement uses TRBV5-1 and TRBJ1-4, with TRBD1 identical over 7 bases. The CDR3 contains 14 residues. J gave up 8 bases and V 5 bases, and 9 bases lay outside the gene matches. Looked up from germline, CDR1 is SGHRS and CDR2 is YFSETQ.

The chain has TRBV12-3 or TRBV12-4 and TRBJ1-1; 9 bases are a match to TRBD1. V shed 8 bases, J shed 1 base, and the junction held 11 bases outside the gene matches. The CDR3 covers 16 residues. The CDR3: CASLTGTGTTNTEAFF. The CDR3 nucleotides are TGTGCCAGCCTCACCGGGACAGGGACGACGAACACTGAAGCTTTCTTT.

The chain uses TRBV24-1 and TRBJ2-1; 12 nucleotides align to TRBD1. The germline V gene encodes CDR1 KGHDR and CDR2 SFDVKD. This CDR3 has 18 amino acids. V gave up 4 bases and J gave up 2 bases; unmatched junction bases: 8. The CDR3 spells CATSERRDRGPAYNEQFF. The CDR3 DNA reads TGTGCCACCAGTGAACGCCGGGACAGGGGGCCCGCCTACAATGAGCAGTTCTTC.

The chain joins TRBV15 to TRBJ1-3; possibly TRBD1 for D (6 bases). Trimming stripped 0 bases from V and 4 bases from J, with 10 bases between. The CDR3 totals 15 residues. The germline gives CDR1 LNHNV, CDR2 YYDKDF (reference sequence). Here the CDR3 reads CATSRDLGGGNTIYF. DNA of the CDR3: TGTGCCACCAGCAGAGATCTGGGGGGCGGAAACACCATATATTTT.